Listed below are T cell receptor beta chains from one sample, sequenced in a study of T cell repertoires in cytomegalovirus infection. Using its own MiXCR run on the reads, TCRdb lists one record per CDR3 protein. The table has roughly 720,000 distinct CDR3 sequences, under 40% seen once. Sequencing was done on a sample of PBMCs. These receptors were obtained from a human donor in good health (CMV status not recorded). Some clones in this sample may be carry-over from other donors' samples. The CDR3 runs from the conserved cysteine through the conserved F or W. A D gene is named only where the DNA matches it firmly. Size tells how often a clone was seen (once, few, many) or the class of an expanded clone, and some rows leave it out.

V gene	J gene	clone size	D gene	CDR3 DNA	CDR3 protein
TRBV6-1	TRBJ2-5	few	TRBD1	TGTGCCAGCAGTGATAGGACAGGGGCGACTGCGACCCAGTACTTC	CASSDRTGATATQYF
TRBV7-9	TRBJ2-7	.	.	TGTGCCAGCAGCCCAGTAGGTGGGGCAAACGAGCAGTACTTC	CASSPVGGANEQYF
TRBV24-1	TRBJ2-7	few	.	TGTGCCACCAGTGATTGGGACGAGCAGTACTTC	CATSDWDEQYF
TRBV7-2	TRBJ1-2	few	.	TGTGCCAGCAGCTTAGGTCCCCTCCCGGGCTACACCTTC	CASSLGPLPGYTF
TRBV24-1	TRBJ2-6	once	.	TGTGCCACCAGTGACGCGAAACAGGGTGCTGGGGCCAACATCCTGACTTTC	CATSDAKQGAGANILTF
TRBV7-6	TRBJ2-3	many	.	TGTGCCAGCAGCTTAGTCTCGGGGGTGGGCACAGATACGCAGTATTTT	CASSLVSGVGTDTQYF
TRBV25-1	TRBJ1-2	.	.	TGTGCCAGCAGTGAATGGTATGGCTACACCTTC	CASSEWYGYTF
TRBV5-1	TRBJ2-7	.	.	TGCGCCAGCAAAAAGCAATACGAGCAGTACTTC	CASKKQYEQYF
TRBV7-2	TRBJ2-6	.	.	TGTGCCAGCAGCTTCTTCCGGTCTGGGGCCCACGTCCTGAATTTC	CASSFFRSGAHVLNF
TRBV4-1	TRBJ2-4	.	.	TGCGCCAGCAGGGATATTCTAGCCAAAAACATTCAGTACTTC	CASRDILAKNIQYF
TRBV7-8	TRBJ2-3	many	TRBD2	TGTGCCAGCAGCTTAGCAGCGGGGGGCACAGATACGCAGTATTTT	CASSLAAGGTDTQYF
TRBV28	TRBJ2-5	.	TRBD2	TGTGCCAGCAGCCTCAGCGGGAGGGTGAAAGAGACCCAGTACTTC	CASSLSGRVKETQYF
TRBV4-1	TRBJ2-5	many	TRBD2	TGCGCCAGCAGCCAAGTGGCGGGGGGGGAGACCCAGTACTTC	CASSQVAGGETQYF
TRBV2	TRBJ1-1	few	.	TGTGCCAGCAGTGAGCAGGGTGCGAACACTGAAGCTTTCTTT	CASSEQGANTEAFF
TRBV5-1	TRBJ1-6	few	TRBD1	TGCGCCAGCAGCCCTTGGACGGTTCGCGAGACAGGGGCGAATTCACCCCTCCACTTT	CASSPWTVRETGANSPLHF
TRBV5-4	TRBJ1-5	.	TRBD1	TGTGCCAGCAGCTTATACCGGTGGGACAGGGTCGGTCGTCCGTGGCATAGCAATCAGCCCCAGCATTTT	CASSLYRWDRVGRPWHSNQPQHF
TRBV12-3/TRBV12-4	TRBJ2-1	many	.	TGTGCCAGCAGTTTTAGGGGGGCAGGGGCCTACAATGAGCAGTTCTTC	CASSFRGAGAYNEQFF
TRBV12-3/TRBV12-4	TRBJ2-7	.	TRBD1	TGTGCCAGCCAACGGGGACAGGGGGGCCTCCAGGTCTCCGACGAGCAGTACTTC	CASQRGQGGLQVSDEQYF
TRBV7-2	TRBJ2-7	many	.	TGTGCCAGCAGCTTAGTATGGTCAGAAACCTACGAGCAGTACTTC	CASSLVWSETYEQYF
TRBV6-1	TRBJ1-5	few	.	TGTGCCAGCAGTCGGGCCAATTCGATGACCCAGCATTTT	CASSRANSMTQHF
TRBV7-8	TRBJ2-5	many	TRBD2	TGTGCCAGCAGCTTAAAGTTGATTAGCGGGGACCTTTGGGAGACCCAGTACTTC	CASSLKLISGDLWETQYF
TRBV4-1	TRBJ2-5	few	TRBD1	TGCGCCAGCAGCCAAGGCACGGGACAGGGGAGCCAGGAGACCCAGTACTTC	CASSQGTGQGSQETQYF
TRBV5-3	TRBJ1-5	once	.	TGTGCCAGCAGCGCGACCGGAGGGCCCCAGCATTTT	CASSATGGPQHF
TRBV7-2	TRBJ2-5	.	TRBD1	TGTGCCAGCGAAACGACAGGGACGGAGACCCAGTACTTC	CASETTGTETQYF
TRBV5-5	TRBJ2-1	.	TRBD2	TGTGCCAGCAGCTTAAGACAGGGTGCGTTCTATGCGGGAGGGCCTTGGTCCTACAATGAGCAGTTCTTC	CASSLRQGAFYAGGPWSYNEQFF
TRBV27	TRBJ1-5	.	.	TGTGCCAGCAGCCCCTATTGGGGCAACAATCAGCCCCAGCATTTT	CASSPYWGNNQPQHF
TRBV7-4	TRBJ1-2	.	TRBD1	TGTGCCAGCAGCTTGCAACAGGGGCAGGACACCTTC	CASSLQQGQDTF
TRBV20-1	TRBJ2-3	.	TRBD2	TGCAGTGCTAGAAAATCCGGACTAGTTTCAGATACGCAGTATTTT	CSARKSGLVSDTQYF
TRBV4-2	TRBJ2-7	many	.	TGTGCCAGCAGCCAGGAACCAGCGAGAGAGCAGTACTTC	CASSQEPAREQYF
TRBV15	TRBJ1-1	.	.	TGTGCCACCAGCAGAGAGATGGCGTTGAGGAACACTGAAGCTTTCTTT	CATSREMALRNTEAFF
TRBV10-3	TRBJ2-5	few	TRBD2	TGTGCCATCCGATCCGCCAGGGAGGGAGAGACCCAGTACTTC	CAIRSAREGETQYF
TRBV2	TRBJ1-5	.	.	TGTGCCAGCAGTGAACAGGGGCGGGTTCAGCCCCAGCATTTT	CASSEQGRVQPQHF
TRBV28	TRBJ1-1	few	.	TGTGCCAGCAGTTGGGCGGCCGTGAACACTGAAGCTTTCTTT	CASSWAAVNTEAFF
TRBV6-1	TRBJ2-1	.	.	TGTGCCAGTTCGGGAATAGATTGGTTCGAGCAGGTCTTC	CASSGIDWFEQVF
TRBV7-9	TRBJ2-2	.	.	TGTGCCAGCAGCCTAATAGGGGACCCGAACACCGGGGAGCTGTTTTTT	CASSLIGDPNTGELFF
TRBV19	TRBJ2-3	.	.	TGTGCCAGTAGCCGCTCGCCCTGGGATACGCAGTCTTTT	CASSRSPWDTQSF
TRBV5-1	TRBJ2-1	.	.	TGCGCCAGCAGACCCGGGACAAAGGTGGGAGAGCAGTTCTTC	CASRPGTKVGEQFF
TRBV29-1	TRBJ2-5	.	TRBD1	TGCAGCGTCCAATCGACAGGGTTGGGCGAGACCCAGTACTTC	CSVQSTGLGETQYF
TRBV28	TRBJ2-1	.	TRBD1	TGTGCCAGCAGTCCGGGACAGGTCATTTACAATGAGCAGTTCTTC	CASSPGQVIYNEQFF
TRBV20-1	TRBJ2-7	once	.	TGCAGTGCTAGAGATTCGGGTACCGGGGACGAGCAGTACTTC	CSARDSGTGDEQYF
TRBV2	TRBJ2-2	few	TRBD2	TGTGCCACCTCGGCCCGTAGCGGGAGAGACACCGGGGAGCTGTTTTTT	CATSARSGRDTGELFF
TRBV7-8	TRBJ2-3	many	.	TGTGCCAGCAGTTTGGGGACCAGCACAGATACGCAGTATTTT	CASSLGTSTDTQYF
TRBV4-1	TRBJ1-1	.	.	TGCGCCAGCAGACAAGGATTAGAGAACACTGAAGCTTTCTTT	CASRQGLENTEAFF
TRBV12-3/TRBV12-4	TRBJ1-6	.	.	TGTGTCAGCAGTTTAGGGTCTGATAATTCACCCCTCCACTTT	CVSSLGSDNSPLHF
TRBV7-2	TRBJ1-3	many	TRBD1	TGTGCCAGCGGACAGGCTACTGGAAACACCATATATTTT	CASGQATGNTIYF